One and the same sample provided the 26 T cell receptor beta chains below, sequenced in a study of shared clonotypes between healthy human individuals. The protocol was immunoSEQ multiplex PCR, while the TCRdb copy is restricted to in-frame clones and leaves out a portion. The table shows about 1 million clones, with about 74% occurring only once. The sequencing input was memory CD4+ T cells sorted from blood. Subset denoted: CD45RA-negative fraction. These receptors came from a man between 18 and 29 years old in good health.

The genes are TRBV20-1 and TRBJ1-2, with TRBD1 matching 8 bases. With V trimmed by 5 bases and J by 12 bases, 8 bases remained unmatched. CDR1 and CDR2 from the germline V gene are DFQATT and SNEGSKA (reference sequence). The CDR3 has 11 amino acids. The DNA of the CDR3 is TGCAGTGCTGAAAGACAGGGGATAAACACCTTC. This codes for CSAERQGINTF.

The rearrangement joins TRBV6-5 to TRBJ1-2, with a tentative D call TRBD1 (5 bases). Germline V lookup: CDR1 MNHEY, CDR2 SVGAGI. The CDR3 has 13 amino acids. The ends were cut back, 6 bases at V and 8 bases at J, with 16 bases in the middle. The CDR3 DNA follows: TGTGCCAGCAGGGCAGACGGTCGGGACGGCTACACCTTC. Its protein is CASRADGRDGYTF.

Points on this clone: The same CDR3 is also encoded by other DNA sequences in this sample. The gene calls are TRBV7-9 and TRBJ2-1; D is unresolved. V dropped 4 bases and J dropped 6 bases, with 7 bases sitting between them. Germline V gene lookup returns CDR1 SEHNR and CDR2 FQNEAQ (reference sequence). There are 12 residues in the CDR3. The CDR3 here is CASSSQSNEQFF. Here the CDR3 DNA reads TGTGCCAGCAGCTCCCAGAGCAATGAGCAGTTCTTC.

As DNA, the CDR3 is TGTGCCAGCAGTACTGGGACAGTCCCATACGAGCAGTACTTC. Translated: CASSTGTVPYEQYF. J is TRBJ2-7 and V is TRBV6-5; 7 bases fit TRBD1. Trimming removed 5 bases from V and 4 bases from J; junction bases left unmatched: 8. Germline V gene sequence: CDR1 MNHEY, CDR2 SVGAGI. The CDR3 length is 14 residues.

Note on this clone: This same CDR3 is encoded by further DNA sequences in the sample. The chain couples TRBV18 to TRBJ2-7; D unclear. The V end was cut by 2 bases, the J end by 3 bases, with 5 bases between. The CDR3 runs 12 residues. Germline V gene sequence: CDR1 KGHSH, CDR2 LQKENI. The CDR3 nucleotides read TGTGCCAGCTCACCAGGAGTCTACGAGCAGTACTTC. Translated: CASSPGVYEQYF.

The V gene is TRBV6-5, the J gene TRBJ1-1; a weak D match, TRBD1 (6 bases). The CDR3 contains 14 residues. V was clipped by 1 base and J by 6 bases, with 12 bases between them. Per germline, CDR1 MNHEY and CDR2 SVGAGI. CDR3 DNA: TGTGCCAGCAGTTACTACAGGGCTGGGTCTGAAGCTTTCTTT. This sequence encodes CASSYYRAGSEAFF.

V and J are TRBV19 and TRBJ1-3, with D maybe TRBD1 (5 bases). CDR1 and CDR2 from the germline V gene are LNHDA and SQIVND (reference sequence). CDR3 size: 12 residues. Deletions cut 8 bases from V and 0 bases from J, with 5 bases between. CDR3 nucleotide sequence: TGTGCCAGTGGGGGCTCTGGAAACACCATATATTTT. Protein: CASGGSGNTIYF.

DNA for the CDR3: TGTGCCTCCTCCTCCGGGACTACGAAGACCCAGTACTTC. This gives the protein CASSSGTTKTQYF. This chain uses TRBV30 with TRBJ2-5, with 7 bases matching TRBD2. The junction had 11 bases not matched to a gene; V was cut back by 7 bases and J by 6 bases. CDR1 and CDR2 from the germline V gene are GTSNPN and SVGIG (reference sequence). The CDR3 has 13 amino acids.

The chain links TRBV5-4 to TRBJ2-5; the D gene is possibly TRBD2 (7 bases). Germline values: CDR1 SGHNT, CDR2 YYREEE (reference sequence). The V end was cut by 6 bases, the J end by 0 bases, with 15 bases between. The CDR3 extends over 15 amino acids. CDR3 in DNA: TGTGCCAGCACCGTTGGGGGGGGCTACCAAGAGACCCAGTACTTC. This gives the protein CASTVGGGYQETQYF.

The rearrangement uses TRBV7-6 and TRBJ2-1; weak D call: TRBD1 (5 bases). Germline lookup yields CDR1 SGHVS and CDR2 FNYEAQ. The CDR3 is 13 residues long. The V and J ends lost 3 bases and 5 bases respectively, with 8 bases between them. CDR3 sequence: CASSFIGDNEQFF. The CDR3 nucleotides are TGTGCCAGCAGCTTCATAGGGGACAATGAGCAGTTCTTC.

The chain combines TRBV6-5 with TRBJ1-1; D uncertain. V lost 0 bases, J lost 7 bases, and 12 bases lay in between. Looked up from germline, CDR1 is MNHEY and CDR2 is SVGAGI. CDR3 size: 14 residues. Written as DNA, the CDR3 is TGTGCCAGCAGTTACTCGGGCGACTACGGTGAAGCTTTCTTT. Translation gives CASSYSGDYGEAFF.

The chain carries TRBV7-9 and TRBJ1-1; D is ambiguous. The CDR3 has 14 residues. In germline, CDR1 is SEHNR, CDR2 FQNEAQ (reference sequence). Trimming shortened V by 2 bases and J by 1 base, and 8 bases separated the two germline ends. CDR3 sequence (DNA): TGTGCCAGCAGCTTATGGGGAGGGAACACTGAAGCTTTCTTT. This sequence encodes CASSLWGGNTEAFF. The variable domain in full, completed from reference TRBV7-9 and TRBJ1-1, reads DTGVSQNPRHKITKRGQNVTFRCDPISEHNRLYWYRQTLGQGPEFLTYFQNEAQLEKSRLLSDRFSAERPKGSFSTLEIQRTEQGDSAMYLCASSLWGGNTEAFFGQGTRLTVV.

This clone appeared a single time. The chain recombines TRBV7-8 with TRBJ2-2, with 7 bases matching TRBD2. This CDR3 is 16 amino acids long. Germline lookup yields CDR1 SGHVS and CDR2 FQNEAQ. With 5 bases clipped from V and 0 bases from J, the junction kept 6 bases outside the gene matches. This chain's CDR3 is CASSGSGATNTGELFF. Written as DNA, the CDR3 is TGTGCCAGCAGCGGGAGCGGGGCAACGAACACCGGGGAGCTGTTTTTT.

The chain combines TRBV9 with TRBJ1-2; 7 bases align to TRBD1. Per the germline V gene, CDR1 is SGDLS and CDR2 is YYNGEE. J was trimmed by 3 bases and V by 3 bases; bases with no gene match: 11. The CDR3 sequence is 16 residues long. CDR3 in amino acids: CASSASRQGDYYGYTF. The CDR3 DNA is TGTGCCAGCAGCGCTAGCCGGCAGGGGGACTACTATGGCTACACCTTC.

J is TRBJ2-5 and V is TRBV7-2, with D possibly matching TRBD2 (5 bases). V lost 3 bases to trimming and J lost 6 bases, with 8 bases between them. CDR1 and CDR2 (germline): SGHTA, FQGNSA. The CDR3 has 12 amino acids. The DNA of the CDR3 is TGTGCCAGCAGCTTCCCGGGAAAGACCCAGTACTTC. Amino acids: CASSFPGKTQYF.

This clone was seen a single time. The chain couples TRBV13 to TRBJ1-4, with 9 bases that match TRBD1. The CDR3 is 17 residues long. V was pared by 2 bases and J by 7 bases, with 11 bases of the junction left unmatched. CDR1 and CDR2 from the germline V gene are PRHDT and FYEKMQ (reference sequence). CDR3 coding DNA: TGTGCCAGCAGCTTAAGAATCTCCGGGACAGGGACTGAAAAACTGTTTTTT. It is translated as CASSLRISGTGTEKLFF. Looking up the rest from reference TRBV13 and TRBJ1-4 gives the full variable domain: AAGVIQSPRHLIKEKRETATLKCYPIPRHDTVYWYQQGPGQDPQFLISFYEKMQSDKGSIPDRFSAQQFSDYHSELNMSSLELGDSALYFCASSLRISGTGTEKLFFGSGTQLSVL.

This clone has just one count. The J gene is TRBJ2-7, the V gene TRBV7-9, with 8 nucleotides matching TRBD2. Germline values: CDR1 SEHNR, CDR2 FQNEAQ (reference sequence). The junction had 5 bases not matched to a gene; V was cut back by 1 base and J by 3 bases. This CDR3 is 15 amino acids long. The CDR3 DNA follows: TGTGCCAGCAGCTTAGAGGCCGCGGGGGGCTACGAGCAGTACTTC. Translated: CASSLEAAGGYEQYF. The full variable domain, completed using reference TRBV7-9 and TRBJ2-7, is DTGVSQNPRHKITKRGQNVTFRCDPISEHNRLYWYRQTLGQGPEFLTYFQNEAQLEKSRLLSDRFSAERPKGSFSTLEIQRTEQGDSAMYLCASSLEAAGGYEQYFGPGTRLTVT.

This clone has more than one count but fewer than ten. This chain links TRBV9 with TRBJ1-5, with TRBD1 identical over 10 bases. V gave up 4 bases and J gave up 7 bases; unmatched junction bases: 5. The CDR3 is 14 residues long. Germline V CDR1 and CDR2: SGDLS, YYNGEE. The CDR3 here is CASSSGQGEQPQHF. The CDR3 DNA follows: TGTGCCAGCAGCTCAGGACAGGGGGAGCAGCCCCAGCATTTT. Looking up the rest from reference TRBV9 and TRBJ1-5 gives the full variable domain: DSGVTQTPKHLITATGQRVTLRCSPRSGDLSVYWYQQSLDQGLQFLIQYYNGEERAKGNILERFSAQQFPDLHSELNLSSLELGDSALYFCASSSGQGEQPQHFGDGTRLSIL.

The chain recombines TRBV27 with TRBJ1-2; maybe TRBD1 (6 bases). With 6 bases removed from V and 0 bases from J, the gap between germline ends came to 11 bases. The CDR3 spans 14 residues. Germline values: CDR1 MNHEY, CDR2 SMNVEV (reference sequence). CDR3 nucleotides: TGTGCCAGCAGGGGGACACTACCTAACTATGGCTACACCTTC. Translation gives CASRGTLPNYGYTF.

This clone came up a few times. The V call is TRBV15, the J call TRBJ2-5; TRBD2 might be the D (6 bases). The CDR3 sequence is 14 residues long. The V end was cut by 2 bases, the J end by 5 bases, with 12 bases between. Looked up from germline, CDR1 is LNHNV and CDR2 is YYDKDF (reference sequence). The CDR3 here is CATSRLGSGETQYF. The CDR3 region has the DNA TGTGCCACCAGCAGACTCGGGAGCGGGGAGACCCAGTACTTC. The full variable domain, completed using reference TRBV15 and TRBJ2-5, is DAMVIQNPRYQVTQFGKPVTLSCSQTLNHNVMYWYQQKSSQAPKLLFHYYDKDFNNEADTPDNFQSRRPNTSFCFLDIRSPGLGDTAMYLCATSRLGSGETQYFGPGTRLLVL.

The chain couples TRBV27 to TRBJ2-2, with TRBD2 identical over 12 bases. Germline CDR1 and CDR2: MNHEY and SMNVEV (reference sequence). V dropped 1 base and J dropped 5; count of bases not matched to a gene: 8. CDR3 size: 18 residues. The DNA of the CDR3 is TGTGCCAGCAGTTTATGGGCTAGCGGGGGGGCCTGGACCGGGGAGCTGTTTTTT. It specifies CASSLWASGGAWTGELFF.

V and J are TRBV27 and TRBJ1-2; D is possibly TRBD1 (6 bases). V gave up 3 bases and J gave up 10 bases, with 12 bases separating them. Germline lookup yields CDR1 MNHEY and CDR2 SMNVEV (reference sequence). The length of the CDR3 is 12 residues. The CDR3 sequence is CASSLRGHHYTF. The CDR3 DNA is TGTGCCAGCAGTTTGCGGGGACACCACTACACCTTC.

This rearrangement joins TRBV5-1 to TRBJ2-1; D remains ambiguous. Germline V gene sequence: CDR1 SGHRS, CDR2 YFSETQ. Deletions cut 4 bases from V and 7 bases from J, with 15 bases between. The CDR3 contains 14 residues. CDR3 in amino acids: CASSISWGTNEQFF. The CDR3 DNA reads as TGCGCCAGCAGCATATCGTGGGGTACGAATGAGCAGTTCTTC.

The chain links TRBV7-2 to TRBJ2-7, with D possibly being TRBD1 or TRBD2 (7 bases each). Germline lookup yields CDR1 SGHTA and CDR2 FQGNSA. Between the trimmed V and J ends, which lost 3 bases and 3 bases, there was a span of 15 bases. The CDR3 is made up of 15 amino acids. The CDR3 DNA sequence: TGTGCCAGCAGCTTTTCAGGGGGGGCATACTACGAGCAGTACTTC. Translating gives CASSFSGGAYYEQYF.

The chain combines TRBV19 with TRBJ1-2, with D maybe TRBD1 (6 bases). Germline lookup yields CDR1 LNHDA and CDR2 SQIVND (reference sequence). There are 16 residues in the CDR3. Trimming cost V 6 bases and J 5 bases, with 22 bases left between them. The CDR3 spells CASRGQGTTLPYGYTF. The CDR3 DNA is TGTGCCAGTAGGGGGCAGGGGACAACGCTCCCGTATGGCTACACCTTC.

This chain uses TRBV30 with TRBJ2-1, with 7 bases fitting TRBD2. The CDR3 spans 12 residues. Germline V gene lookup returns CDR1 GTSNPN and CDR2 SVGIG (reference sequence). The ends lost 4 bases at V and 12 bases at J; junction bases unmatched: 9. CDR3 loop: CAWTSGKIGQFF. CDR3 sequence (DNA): TGTGCCTGGACTAGCGGCAAAATTGGGCAGTTCTTC.